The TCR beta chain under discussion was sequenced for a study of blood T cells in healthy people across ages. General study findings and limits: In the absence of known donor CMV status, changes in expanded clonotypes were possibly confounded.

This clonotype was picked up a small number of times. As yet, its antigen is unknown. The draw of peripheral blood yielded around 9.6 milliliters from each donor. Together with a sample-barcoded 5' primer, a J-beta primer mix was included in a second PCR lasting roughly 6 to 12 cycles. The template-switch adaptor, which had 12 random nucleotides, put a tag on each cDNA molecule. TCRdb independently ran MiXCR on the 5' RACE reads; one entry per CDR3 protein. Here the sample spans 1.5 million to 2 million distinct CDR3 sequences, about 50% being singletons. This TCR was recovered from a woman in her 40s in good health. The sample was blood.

The CDR3 loop reads CASRPLSNEQFF. The CDR3 DNA is TGTGCCAGCAGGCCTCTTAGTAATGAGCAGTTCTTC. This chain links TRBV13 with TRBJ2-1; unclear D gene. V gave up 6 bases and J gave up 7 bases, with 10 bases separating them. The CDR3 totals 12 residues. Germline loops: CDR1 PRHDT, CDR2 FYEKMQ (reference sequence).